A single sample is the source of the 2 T cell receptor beta chains below, sequenced in a study of blood T cell repertoires in COVID-19. The table came from immunoSEQ multiplex PCR; TCRdb's copy has only in-frame clones and leaves some out. The table lists over 200,000 clones, almost 85% of them singletons. The source material was peripheral blood. The receptor source for this set is a woman in her 40s with acute or convalescent COVID-19.

The chain has TRBV5-1 and TRBJ1-1; 9 nucleotides line up with TRBD1. The V segment lost 4 bases and the J segment 3 bases; nucleotides outside the gene matches: 7. Germline V gene sequence: CDR1 SGHRS, CDR2 YFSETQ. This CDR3 is built from 15 residues. The CDR3: CASSPGQGQYTEAFF. The DNA for the CDR3 is TGCGCCAGCAGCCCGGGACAGGGACAGTACACTGAAGCTTTCTTT.

This clone was seen only once. The rearrangement joins TRBV9 to TRBJ2-1, with 8 positions matching TRBD2. The CDR3 consists of 14 residues. Germline loops: CDR1 SGDLS, CDR2 YYNGEE. The V gene end was trimmed by 3 bases and the J gene end by 3 bases; junction bases not matched to a gene: 2. CDR3 loop: CASSETSGYNEQFF. The CDR3 nucleotides read TGTGCCAGCAGCGAAACTAGCGGCTACAATGAGCAGTTCTTC.